This TCR beta chain comes out of a study of Ad26.COV2.S vaccination and SARS-CoV-2 variants. Clones were read by immunoSEQ multiplex PCR, and TCRdb kept only the in-frame ones, dropping some. The sample shows more than 400,000 clones, 92% of them seen only once. Findings and limits, study-wide: Breadth, reportedly substantial, characterized the spike-specific CD8+ and CD4+ T cell responses after vaccination.

Germline loops: CDR1 ENHRY, CDR2 SYGVKD. CDR3 length: 12 residues. V dropped 0 bases and J dropped 5 bases, with 3 bases sitting between them. A remark on this clone: No antigen is known for it.

Treatment reported: 15 to 20 received Ad26.COV2.S at low or high dose, single or two shots; roughly five received placebo; per-sample allocation not given. Samples came from day 63 after the first vaccine or placebo injection. The genes are TRBV10-3 and TRBJ2-3; D is ambiguous. This sequence originates from a person between 18 and 59 years old who received the Ad26.COV2.S COVID-19 vaccine or a placebo. Sequenced here: peripheral blood, sampled in a trial of Ad26.COV2.S vaccine versus placebo. The CDR3 region is CAISESKDTQYF. DNA for the CDR3: TGTGCCATCAGTGAGTCAAAAGATACGCAGTATTTT.